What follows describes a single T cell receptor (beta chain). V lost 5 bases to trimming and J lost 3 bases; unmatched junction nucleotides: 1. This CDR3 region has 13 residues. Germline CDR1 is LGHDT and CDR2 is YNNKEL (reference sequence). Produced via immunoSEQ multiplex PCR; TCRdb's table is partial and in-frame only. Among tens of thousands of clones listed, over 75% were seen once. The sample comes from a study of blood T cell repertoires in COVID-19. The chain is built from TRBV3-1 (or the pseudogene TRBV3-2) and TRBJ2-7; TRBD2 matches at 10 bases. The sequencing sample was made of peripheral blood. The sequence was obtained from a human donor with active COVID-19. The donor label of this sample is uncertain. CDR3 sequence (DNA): TGTGCCAGCAGCTGGACTAGCGGCTACGAGCAGTACTTC. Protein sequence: CASSWTSGYEQYF.